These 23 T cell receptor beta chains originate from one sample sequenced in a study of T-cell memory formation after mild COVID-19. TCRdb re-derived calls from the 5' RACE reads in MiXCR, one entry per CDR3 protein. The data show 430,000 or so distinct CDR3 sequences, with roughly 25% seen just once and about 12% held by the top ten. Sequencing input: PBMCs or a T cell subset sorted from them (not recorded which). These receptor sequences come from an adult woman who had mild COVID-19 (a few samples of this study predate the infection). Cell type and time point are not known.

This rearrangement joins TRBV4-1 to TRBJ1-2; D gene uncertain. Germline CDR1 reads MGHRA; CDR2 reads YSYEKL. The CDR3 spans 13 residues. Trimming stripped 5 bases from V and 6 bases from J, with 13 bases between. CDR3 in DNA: TGCGCCAGCAGCTACCTGGATGGGGATGGCTACACCTTC. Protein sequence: CASSYLDGDGYTF.

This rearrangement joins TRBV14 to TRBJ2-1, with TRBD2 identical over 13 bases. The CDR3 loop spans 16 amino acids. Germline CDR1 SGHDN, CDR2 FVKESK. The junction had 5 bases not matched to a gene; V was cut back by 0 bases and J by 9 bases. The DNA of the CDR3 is TGTGCCAGCAGCCAAGATTCACTAGCGGGAGGGATTGAGCAGTTCTTC. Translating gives CASSQDSLAGGIEQFF. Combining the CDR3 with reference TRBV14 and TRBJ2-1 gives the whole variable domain EAGVTQFPSHSVIEKGQTVTLRCDPISGHDNLYWYRRVMGKEIKFLLHFVKESKQDESGMPNNRFLAERTGGTYSTLKVQPAELEDSGVYFCASSQDSLAGGIEQFFGPGTRLTVL.

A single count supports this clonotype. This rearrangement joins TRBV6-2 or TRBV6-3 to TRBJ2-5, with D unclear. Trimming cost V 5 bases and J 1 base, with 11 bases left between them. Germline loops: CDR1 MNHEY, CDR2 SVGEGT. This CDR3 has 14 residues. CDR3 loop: CASSPRRIQETQYF. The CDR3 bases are TGTGCCAGCAGTCCCCGACGGATCCAAGAGACCCAGTACTTC.

As DNA, the CDR3 is TGCGCCAGCAGCTTGGGTTGGGGAAACATTCAGTACTTC. Translating it yields CASSLGWGNIQYF. The chain links TRBV5-1 to TRBJ2-4; D gene ambiguous. The V end was cut by 0 bases, the J end by 6 bases, with 7 bases between. CDR1 is SGHRS and CDR2 is YFSETQ in the germline V gene. CDR3 length: 13 amino acids.

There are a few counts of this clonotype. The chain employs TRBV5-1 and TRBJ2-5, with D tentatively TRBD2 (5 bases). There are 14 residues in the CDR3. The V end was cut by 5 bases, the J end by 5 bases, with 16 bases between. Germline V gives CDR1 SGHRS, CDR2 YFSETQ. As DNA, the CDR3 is TGCGCCAGCAGTGGACTCAGTGGGCGGGAGACCCAGTACTTC. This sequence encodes CASSGLSGRETQYF.

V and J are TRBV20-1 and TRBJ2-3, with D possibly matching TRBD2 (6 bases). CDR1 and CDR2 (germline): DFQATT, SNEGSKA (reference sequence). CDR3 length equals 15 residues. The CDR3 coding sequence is TGCACTAGTTTAAGGCGGGACCTTGACACAGATACGCAGTATTTT. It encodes CTSLRRDLDTDTQYF.

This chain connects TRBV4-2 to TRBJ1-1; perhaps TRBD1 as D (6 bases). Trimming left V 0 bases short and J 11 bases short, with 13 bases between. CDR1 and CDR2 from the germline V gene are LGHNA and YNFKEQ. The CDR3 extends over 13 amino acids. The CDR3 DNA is TGTGCCAGCAGCCAAGAACCAGGGGTGAAGGCTTTCTTT. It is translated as CASSQEPGVKAFF.

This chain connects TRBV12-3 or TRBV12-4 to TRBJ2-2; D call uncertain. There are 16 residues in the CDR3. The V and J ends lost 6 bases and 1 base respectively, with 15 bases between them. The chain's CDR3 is CASRGFKGGNTGELFF. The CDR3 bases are TGTGCCAGCAGGGGCTTTAAAGGCGGGAACACCGGGGAGCTGTTTTTT.

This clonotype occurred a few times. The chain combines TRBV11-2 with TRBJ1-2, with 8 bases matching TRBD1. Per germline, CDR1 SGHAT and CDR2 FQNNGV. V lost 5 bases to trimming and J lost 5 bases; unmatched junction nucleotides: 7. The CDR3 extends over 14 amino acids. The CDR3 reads CASSADRAVYGYTF. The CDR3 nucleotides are TGTGCCAGCAGCGCGGACAGGGCGGTGTATGGCTACACCTTC.

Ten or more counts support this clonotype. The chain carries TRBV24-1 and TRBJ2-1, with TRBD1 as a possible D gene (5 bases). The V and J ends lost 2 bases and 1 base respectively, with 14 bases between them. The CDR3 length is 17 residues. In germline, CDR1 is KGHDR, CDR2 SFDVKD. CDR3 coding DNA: TGTGCCACCAGTGATTCGAAAAGCAGGGTTTCCTACAATGAGCAGTTCTTC. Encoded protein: CATSDSKSRVSYNEQFF.

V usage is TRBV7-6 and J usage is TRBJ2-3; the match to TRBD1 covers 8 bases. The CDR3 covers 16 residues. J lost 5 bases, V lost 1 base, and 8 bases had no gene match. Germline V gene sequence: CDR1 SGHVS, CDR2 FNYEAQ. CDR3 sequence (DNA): TGTGCCAGCAGCTTAGGGGGGCAGGGGGCAAGAGATACGCAGTATTTT. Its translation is CASSLGGQGARDTQYF.

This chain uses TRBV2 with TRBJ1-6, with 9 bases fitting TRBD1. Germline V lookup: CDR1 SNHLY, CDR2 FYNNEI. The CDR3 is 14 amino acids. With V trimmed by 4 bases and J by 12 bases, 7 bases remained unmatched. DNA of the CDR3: TGTGCCAGCAGTGTTGACAGGGGGAAACGACCCCTCCACTTT. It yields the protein CASSVDRGKRPLHF.

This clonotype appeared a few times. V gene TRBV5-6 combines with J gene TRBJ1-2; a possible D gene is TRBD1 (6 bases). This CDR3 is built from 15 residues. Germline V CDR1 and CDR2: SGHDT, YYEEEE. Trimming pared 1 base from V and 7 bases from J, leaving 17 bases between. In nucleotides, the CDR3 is TGTGCCAGCAGCTTGTCGGCAGGGGAGGCGGGTGGCTACACCTTC. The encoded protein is CASSLSAGEAGGYTF.

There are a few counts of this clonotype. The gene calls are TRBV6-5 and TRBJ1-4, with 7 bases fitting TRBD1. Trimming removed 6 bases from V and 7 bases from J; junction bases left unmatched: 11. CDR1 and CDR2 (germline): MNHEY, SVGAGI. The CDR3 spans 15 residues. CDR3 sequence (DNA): TGTGCCAGCAGCCAAGACAGGGCGCGAGGTGAAAAACTGTTTTTT. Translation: CASSQDRARGEKLFF.

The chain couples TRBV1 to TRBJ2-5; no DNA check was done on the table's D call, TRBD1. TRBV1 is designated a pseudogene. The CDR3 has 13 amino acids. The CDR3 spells CTSSRGRGVTQYF. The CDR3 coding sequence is TGCACCAGCAGCCGGGGCAGGGGGGTGACCCAGTACTTC.

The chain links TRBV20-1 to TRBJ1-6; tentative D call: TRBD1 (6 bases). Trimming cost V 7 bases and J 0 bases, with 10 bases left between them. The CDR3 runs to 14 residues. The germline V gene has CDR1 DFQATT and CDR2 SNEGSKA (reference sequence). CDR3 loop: CSDRTVSYNSPLHF. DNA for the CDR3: TGCAGTGACAGGACAGTCTCCTATAATTCACCCCTCCACTTT.

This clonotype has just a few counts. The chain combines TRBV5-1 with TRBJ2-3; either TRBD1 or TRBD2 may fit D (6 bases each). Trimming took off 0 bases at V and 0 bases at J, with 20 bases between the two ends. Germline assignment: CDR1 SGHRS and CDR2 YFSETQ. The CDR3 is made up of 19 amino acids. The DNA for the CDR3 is TGCGCCAGCAGCTTGGTTCCGTGGACCCGGGGGCCCAGCACAGATACGCAGTATTTT. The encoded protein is CASSLVPWTRGPSTDTQYF.

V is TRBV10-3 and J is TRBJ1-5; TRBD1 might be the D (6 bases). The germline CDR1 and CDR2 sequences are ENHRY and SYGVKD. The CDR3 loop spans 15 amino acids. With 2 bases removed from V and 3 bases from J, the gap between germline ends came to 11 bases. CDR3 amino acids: CAISEGQQPNQPQHF. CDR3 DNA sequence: TGTGCCATCAGTGAGGGACAGCAACCCAATCAGCCCCAGCATTTT.

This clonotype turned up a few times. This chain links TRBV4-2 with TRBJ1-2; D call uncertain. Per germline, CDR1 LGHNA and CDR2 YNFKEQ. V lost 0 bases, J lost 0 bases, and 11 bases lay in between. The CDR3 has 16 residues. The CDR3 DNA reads TGTGCCAGCAGCCAAGAGTCAAGGTTAGCTAACTATGGCTACACCTTC. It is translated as CASSQESRLANYGYTF.

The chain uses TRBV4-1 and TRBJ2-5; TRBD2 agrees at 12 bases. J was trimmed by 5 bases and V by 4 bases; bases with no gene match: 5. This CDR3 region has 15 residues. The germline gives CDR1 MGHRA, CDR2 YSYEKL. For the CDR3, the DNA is TGCGCCAGCAGCCGGCTAGCGGGGGGGCTTGAGACCCAGTACTTC. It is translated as CASSRLAGGLETQYF.

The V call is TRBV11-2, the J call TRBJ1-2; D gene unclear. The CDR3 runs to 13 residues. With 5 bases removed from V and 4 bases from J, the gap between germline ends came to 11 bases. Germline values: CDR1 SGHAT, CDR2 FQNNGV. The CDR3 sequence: CASSRPPGYGYTF. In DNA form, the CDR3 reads TGTGCCAGCAGCCGACCGCCGGGCTATGGCTACACCTTC.

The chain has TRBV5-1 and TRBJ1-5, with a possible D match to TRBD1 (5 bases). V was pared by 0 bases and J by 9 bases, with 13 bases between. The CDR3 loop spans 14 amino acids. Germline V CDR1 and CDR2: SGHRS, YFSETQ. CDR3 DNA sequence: TGCGCCAGCAGCTTGGGCCCACCCGGGACGCCCCAGCATTTT. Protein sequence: CASSLGPPGTPQHF.

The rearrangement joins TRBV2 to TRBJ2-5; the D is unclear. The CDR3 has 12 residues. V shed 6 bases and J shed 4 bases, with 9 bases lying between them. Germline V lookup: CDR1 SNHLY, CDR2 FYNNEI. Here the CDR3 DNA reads TGTGCCAGCAGCCGTTGGAGAGAGACCCAGTACTTC. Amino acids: CASSRWRETQYF.